The present T cell receptor (beta chain) was sequenced within a study of blood T cell repertoires in COVID-19. Study-wide context: Whether acute or convalescent, the COVID-19 samples came from the United States, Italy and Spain. Sample material is recorded as cDNA or gDNA derived from T cells, B-cell-depleted T cells, or PBMCs.

Original handling: From reference gene primer amplification, estimates of nucleated cell counts were derived. Libraries were prepared by immunoSEQ multiplex PCR; TCRdb keeps only in-frame clonotypes and omits some of them. D and trimming were read from the DNA, whereas the V and J calls and clone size are those reported in that table. The sample contains about 200,000 clones, around 86% of which appear only once. The V gene end was trimmed by 3 bases and the J gene end by 4 bases; junction bases not matched to a gene: 5. The CDR3 runs 14 residues. CDR1 and CDR2 from the germline V gene are SGHRS and YFSETQ.

The receptor comes from a man aged 55 to 69 with acute or convalescent COVID-19. The chain is built from TRBV5-1 and TRBJ2-3; TRBD2 matches at 7 bases. Material: peripheral blood. The CDR3 DNA sequence: TGCGCCAGCAGCTGGACTAGTCCCGCAGATACGCAGTATTTT. Protein sequence: CASSWTSPADTQYF.